This T cell receptor beta chain was documented in a study of T-cell memory formation after mild COVID-19. A single record per CDR3 protein comes from TCRdb applying MiXCR to the 5' RACE reads. The sample includes 100,000 to 150,000 distinct CDR3 sequences, 15% to 20% of them seen just once. Per germline, CDR1 KGHDR and CDR2 SFDVKD. The CDR3 extends over 16 amino acids. The V segment lost 2 bases and the J segment 5 bases; nucleotides outside the gene matches: 7. This TCR was recovered from an adult woman who had mild COVID-19 (a few samples of this study predate the infection). Cell type and time point are not known. The sequencing sample was made of PBMCs or a T cell subset sorted from them (not recorded which). V and J are TRBV24-1 and TRBJ2-5; 10 nucleotides agree with TRBD1. The CDR3, as DNA: TGTGCCACCAGTGATTCCGGGACAGGGGACGGCGAGACCCAGTACTTC. Translating gives CATSDSGTGDGETQYF.